This T cell receptor beta chain was sequenced during a study of OX40 agonist ivuxolimab in advanced cancers. Per the germline V gene, CDR1 is MNHEY and CDR2 is SMNVEV (reference sequence). V lost 2 bases, J lost 14 bases, and 20 bases lay in between. CDR3 length: 14 amino acids. Prior autoimmune disease or systemic immunosuppression barred patients. In its sample, this clone was seen once. This table comes from immunoSEQ multiplex PCR, and its TCRdb copy is limited to in-frame clones, with some not included. The data show under 90,000 clones, roughly nine tenths seen once. The chain couples TRBV27 to TRBJ2-3, with D perhaps assigned TRBD1 or TRBD2 (5 bases each). The material was CD4+ or CD8+ T cells sorted from blood, obtained in a trial of the OX40 agonist ivuxolimab. The sequence came from an adult with an advanced solid tumor such as melanoma, head and neck, liver or kidney cancer. The CDR3 DNA sequence: TGTGCCAGCAGTTTACCCGGGACCCCGAAAAAATGGTATTTT. Amino acids: CASSLPGTPKKWYF.